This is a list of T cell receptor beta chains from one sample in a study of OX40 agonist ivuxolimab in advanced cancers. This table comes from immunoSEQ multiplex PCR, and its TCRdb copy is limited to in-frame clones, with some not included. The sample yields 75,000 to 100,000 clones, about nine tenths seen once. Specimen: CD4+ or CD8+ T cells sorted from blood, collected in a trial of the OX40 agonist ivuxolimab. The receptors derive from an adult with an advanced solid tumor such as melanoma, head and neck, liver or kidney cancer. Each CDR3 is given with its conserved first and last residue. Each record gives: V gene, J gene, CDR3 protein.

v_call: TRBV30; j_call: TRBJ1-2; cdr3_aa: CAWSIRLGQGFYGYTF
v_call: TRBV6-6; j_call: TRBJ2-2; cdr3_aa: CATRGSGTSAGELFF
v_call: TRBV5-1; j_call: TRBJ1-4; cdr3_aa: CASSLAGTATNEKLFF
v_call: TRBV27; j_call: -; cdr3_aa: CASSLVSGSPSYEQYF
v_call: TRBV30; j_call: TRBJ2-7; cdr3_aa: CAWSVARGGEQYF
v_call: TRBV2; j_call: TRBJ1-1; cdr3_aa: CASSDGGITRQAFF
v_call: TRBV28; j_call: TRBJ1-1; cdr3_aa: CASSLSGGRYTEAFF
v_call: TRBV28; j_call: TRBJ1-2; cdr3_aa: CASSHMIVDARDNLNYGYTF
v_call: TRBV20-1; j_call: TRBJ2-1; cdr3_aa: CSARSYNEQFF
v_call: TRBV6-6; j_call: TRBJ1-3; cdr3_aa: CASSFSPGNTIYF
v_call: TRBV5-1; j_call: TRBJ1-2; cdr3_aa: CASSLAESSYTF
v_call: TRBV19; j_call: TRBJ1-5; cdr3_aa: CASSKGTDEPQHF
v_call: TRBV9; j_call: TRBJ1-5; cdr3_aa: CASSVGGTGSQPQHF
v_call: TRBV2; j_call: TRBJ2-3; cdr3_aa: CASSGLGGVLSTDTQYF
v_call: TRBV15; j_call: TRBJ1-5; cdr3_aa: CATSSGEGVDQPQHF
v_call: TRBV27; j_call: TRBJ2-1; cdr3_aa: CASSPWTGRGDNEQFF
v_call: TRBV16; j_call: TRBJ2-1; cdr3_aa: CASSPPGVAAKNEQFF
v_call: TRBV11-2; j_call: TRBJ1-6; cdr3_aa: CASSPRVRGNHNSPLHF
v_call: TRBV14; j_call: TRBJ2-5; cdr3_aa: CASSQVLRGLETQYF
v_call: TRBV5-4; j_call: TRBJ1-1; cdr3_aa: CASSLRSGGPTTEAFF
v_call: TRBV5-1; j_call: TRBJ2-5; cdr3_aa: CASSPGTSGEETQYF
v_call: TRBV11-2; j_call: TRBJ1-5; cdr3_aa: CASSLALDQPQHF
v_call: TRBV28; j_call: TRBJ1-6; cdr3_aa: CASSPGGGINSPLHF
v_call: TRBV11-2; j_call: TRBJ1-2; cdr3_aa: CASSHQREYGYTF
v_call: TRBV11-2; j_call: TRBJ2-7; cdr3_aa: CASSLDGTGYEQYF
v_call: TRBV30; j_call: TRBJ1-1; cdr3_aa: CAWSKFAGHNTEAFF
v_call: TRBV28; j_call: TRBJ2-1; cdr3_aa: CASSPSGLPYNEQFF
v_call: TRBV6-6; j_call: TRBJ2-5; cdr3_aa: CASSRGYQETQYF
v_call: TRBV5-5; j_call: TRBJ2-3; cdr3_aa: CASSLDWPQGADTQYF
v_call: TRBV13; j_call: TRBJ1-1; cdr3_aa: CASSLAGNTEAFF
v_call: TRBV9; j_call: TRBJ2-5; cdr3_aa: CASSNSGQPIQETQYF
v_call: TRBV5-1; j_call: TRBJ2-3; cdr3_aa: CASSLGLAGGPFADTQYF
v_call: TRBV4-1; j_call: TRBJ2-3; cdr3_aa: CASSQDPRTSRTTDTQYF
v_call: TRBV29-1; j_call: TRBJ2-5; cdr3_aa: CSVGQGSGTSGSRTQYF
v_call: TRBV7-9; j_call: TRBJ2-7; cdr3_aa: CASSRVNSGIDEQYF
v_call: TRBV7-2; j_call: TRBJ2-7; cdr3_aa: CASSQGRSSYEQYF
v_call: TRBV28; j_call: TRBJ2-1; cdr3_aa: CASSLLGGTSGAYNEQFF
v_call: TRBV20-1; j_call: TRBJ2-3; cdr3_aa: CSPTDTQYF
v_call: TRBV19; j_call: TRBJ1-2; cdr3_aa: CASSPDRGSPYGYTF
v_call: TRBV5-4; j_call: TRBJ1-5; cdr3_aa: CASSTYGQPQHF
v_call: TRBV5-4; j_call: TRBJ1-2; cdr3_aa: CASSLDLIGYTF
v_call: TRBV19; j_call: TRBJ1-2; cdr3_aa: CASSITGQGGYTF
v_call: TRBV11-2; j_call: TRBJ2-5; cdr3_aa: CASSLGGGSTETQYF
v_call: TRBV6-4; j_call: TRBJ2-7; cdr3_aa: CASSLSEREEYEQYF
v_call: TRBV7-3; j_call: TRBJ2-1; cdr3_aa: CASSLLAGLGNEQFF
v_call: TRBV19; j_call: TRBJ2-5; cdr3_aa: CASSLKETQYF
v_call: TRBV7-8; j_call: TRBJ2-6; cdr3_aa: CASSFIPGANVLTF
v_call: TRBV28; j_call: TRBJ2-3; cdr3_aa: CASSTWQNTDTQYF
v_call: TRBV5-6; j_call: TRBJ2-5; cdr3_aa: CASSLAGLAGETQYF
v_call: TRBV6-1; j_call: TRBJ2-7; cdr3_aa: CASSFSGTSYEQYF